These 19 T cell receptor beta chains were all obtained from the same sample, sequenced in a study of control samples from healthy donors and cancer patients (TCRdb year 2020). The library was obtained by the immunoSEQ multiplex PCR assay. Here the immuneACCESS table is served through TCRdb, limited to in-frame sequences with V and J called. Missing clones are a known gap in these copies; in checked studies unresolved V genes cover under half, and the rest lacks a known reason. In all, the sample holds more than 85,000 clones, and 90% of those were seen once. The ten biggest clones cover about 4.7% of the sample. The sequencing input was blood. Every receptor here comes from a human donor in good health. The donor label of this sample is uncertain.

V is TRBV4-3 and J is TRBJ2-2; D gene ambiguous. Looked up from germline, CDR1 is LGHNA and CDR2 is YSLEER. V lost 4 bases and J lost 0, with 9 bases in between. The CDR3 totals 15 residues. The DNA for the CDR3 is TGCGCCAGCAGCCGCAATGGGGCGAACACCGGGGAGCTGTTTTTT. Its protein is CASSRNGANTGELFF.

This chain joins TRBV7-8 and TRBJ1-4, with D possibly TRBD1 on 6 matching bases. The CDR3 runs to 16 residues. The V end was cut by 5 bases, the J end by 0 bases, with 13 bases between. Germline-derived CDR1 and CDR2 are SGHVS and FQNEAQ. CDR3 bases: TGTGCCAGCAGCCTAGGGGGGATTGCAACTAATGAAAAACTGTTTTTT. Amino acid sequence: CASSLGGIATNEKLFF.

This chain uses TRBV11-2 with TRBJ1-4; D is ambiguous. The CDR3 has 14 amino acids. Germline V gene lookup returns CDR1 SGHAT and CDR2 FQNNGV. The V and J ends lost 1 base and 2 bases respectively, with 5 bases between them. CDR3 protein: CASSLGVTNEKLFF. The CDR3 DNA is TGTGCCAGCAGCTTAGGGGTTACTAATGAAAAACTGTTTTTT.

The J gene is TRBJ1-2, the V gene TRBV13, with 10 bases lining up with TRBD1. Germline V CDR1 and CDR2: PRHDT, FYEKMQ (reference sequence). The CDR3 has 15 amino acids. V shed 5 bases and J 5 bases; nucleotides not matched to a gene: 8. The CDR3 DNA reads TGTGCCAGCAGCCAGATGGACAGGGGGGTATATGGCTACACCTTC. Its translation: CASSQMDRGVYGYTF.

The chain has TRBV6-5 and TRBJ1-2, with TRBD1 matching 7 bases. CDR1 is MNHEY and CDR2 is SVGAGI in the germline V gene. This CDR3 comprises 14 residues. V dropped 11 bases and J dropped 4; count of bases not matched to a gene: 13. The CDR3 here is CAPAADRRRYGYTF. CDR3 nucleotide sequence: TGTGCCCCCGCAGCGGACAGGAGACGCTATGGCTACACCTTC.

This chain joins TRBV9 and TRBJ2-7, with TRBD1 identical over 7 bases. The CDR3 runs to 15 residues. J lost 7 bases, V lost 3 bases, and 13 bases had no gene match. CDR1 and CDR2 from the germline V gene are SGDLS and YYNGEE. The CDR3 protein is CASSADDRVTLEQYF. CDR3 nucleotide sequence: TGTGCCAGCAGCGCCGATGACAGGGTGACCTTAGAGCAGTACTTC.

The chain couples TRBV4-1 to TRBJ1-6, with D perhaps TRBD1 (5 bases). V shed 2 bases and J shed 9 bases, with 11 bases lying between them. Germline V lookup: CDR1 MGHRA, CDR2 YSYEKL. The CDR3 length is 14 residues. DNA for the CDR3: TGCGCCAGCAGCCAATATGGGGCTGGTTCACCCCTCCACTTT. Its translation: CASSQYGAGSPLHF.

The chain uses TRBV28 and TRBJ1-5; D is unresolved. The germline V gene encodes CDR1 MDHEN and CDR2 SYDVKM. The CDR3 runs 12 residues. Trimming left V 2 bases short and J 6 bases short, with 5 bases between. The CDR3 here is CASSLGSQPQHF. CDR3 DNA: TGTGCCAGCAGTTTAGGGAGTCAGCCCCAGCATTTT. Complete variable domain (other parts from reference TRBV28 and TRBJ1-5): DVKVTQSSRYLVKRTGEKVFLECVQDMDHENMFWYRQDPGLGLRLIYFSYDVKMKEKGDIPEGYSVSREKKERFSLILESASTNQTSMYLCASSLGSQPQHFGDGTRLSIL.

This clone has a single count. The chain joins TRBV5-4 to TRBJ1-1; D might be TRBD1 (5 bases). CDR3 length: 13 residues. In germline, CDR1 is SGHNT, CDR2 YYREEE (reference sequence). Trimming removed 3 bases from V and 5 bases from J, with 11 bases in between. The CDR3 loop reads CASSSARGTEAFF. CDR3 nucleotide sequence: TGTGCCAGCAGCTCGGCGCGGGGGACTGAAGCTTTCTTT.

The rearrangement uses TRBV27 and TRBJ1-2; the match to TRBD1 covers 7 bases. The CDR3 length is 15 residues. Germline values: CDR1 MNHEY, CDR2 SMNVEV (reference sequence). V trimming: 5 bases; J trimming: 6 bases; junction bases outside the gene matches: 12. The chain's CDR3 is CASSTHQGGLNGYTF. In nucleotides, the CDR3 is TGTGCCAGCAGTACGCATCAGGGGGGGCTGAATGGCTACACCTTC.

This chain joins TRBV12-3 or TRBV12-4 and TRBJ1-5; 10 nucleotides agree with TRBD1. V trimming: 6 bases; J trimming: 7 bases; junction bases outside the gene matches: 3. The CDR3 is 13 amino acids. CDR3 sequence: CASSGQGVQPQHF. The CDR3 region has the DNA TGTGCCAGCAGCGGACAGGGGGTACAGCCCCAGCATTTT.

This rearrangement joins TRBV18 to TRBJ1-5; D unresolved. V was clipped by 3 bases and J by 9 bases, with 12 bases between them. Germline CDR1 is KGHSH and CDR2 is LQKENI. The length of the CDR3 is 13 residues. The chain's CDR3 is CASSPEEIGPQHF. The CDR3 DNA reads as TGTGCCAGCTCACCGGAAGAGATTGGGCCCCAGCATTTT.

The CDR3 nucleotides read TGTGCCAGCAGTGAATCAGGGGCTGAAGCTTTCTTT. Residues: CASSESGAEAFF. The chain couples TRBV25-1 to TRBJ1-1; possible D gene TRBD1, 6 bases. This CDR3 is 12 amino acids long. Germline V gene sequence: CDR1 MGHDK, CDR2 SYGVNS. Trimming removed 1 base at V and 6 bases at J, with 6 bases between.

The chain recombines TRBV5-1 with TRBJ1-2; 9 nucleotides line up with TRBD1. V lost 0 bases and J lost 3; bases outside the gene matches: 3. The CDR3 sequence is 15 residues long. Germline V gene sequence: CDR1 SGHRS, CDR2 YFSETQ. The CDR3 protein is CASSLGTGVDYGYTF. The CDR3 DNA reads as TGCGCCAGCAGCTTGGGGACAGGGGTGGACTATGGCTACACCTTC. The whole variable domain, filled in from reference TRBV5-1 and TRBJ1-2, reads KAGVTQTPRYLIKTRGQQVTLSCSPISGHRSVSWYQQTPGQGLQFLFEYFSETQRNKGNFPGRFSGRQFSNSRSEMNVSTLELGDSALYLCASSLGTGVDYGYTFGSGTRLTVV.

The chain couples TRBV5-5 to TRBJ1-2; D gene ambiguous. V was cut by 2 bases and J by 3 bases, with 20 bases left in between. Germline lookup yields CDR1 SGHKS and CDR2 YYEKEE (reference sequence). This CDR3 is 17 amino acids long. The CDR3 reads CASSLSSGIYYDYGYTF. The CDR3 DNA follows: TGTGCCAGCAGCTTATCTTCGGGGATTTATTATGACTATGGCTACACCTTC.

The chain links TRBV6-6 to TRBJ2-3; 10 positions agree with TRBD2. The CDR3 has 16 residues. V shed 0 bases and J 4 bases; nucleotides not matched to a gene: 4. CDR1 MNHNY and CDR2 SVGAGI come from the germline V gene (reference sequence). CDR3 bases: TGTGCCAGCAGTTACTCGTCAGCGGGGGGGCCAGATACGCAGTATTTT. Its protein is CASSYSSAGGPDTQYF.

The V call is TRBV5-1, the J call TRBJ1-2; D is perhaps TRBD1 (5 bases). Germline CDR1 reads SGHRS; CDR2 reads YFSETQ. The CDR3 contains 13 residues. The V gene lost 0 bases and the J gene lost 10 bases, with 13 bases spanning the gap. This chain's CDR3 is CASSLEGEETYTF. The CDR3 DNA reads TGCGCCAGCAGCTTGGAAGGGGAAGAGACCTACACCTTC. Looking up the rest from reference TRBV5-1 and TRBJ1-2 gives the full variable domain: KAGVTQTPRYLIKTRGQQVTLSCSPISGHRSVSWYQQTPGQGLQFLFEYFSETQRNKGNFPGRFSGRQFSNSRSEMNVSTLELGDSALYLCASSLEGEETYTFGSGTRLTVV.

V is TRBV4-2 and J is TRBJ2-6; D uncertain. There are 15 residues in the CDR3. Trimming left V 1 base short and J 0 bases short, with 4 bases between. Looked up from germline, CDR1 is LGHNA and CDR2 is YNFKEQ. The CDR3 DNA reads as TGTGCCAGCAGCCAAGGGCTCTCTGGGGCCAACGTCCTGACTTTC. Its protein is CASSQGLSGANVLTF.

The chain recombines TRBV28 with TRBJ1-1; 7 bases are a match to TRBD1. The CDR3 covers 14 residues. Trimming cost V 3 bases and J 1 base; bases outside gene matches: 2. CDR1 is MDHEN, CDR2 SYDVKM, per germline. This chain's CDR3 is CASSFRGKNTEAFF. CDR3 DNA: TGTGCCAGCAGTTTCAGGGGGAAGAACACTGAAGCTTTCTTT. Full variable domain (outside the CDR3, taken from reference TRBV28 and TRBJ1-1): DVKVTQSSRYLVKRTGEKVFLECVQDMDHENMFWYRQDPGLGLRLIYFSYDVKMKEKGDIPEGYSVSREKKERFSLILESASTNQTSMYLCASSFRGKNTEAFFGQGTRLTVV.